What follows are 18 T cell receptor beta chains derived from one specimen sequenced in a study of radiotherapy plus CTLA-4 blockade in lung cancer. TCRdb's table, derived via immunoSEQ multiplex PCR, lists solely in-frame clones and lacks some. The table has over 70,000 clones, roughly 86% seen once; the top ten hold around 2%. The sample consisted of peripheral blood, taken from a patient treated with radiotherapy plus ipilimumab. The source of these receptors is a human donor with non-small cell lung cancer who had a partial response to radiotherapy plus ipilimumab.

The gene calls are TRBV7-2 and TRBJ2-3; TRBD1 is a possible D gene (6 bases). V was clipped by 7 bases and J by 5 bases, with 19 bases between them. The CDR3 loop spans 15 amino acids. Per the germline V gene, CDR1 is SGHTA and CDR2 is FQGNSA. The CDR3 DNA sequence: TGTGCCAGCACCATGTTGTGGGGACAAGAAGATACGCAGTATTTT. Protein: CASTMLWGQEDTQYF. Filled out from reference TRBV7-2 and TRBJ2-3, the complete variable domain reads GAGVSQSPSNKVTEKGKDVELRCDPISGHTALYWYRQSLGQGLEFLIYFQGNSAPDKSGLPSDRFSAERTGGSVSTLTIQRTQQEDSAVYLCASTMLWGQEDTQYFGPGTRLTVL.

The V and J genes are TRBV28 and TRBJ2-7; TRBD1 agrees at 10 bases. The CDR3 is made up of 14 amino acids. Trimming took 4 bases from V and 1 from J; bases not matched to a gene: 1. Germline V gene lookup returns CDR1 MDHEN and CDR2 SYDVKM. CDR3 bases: TGTGCCAGCAGTTGGGACAGGGGTTCCTACGAGCAGTACGTC. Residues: CASSWDRGSYEQYV.

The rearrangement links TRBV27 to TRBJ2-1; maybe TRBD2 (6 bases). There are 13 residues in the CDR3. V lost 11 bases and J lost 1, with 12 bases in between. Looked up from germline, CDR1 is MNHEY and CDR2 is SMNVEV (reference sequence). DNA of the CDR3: TGTGCCGCGGGGCCCCTATCCTACAATGAGCAGTTCTTC. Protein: CAAGPLSYNEQFF.

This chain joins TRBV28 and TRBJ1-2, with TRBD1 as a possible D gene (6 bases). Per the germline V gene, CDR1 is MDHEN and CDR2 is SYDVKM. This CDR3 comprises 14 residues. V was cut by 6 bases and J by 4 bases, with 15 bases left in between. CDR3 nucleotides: TGTGCCAGCAGCTTCAGGGGACATGTCTATGGCTACACCTTC. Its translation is CASSFRGHVYGYTF.

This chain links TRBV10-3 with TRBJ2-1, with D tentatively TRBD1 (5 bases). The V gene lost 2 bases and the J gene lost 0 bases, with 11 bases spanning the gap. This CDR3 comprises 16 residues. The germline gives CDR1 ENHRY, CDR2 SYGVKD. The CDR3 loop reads CAISELGHYSYNEQFF. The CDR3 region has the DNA TGTGCCATCAGTGAGCTCGGACACTACTCCTACAATGAGCAGTTCTTC.

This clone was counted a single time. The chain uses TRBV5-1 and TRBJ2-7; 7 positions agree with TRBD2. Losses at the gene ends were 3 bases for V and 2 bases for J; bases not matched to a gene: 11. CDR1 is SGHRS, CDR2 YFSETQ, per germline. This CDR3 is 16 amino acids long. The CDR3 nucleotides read TGCGCCAGCAGCTACGGTATGGGGAGGGCAACCTACGAGCAGTACTTC. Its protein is CASSYGMGRATYEQYF.

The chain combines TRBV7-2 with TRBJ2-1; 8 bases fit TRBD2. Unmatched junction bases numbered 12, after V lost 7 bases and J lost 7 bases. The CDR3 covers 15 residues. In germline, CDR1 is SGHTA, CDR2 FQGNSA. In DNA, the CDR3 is TGTGCCAGCAACCTCCTAGCGGGTGGGGCGAATGAGCAGTTCTTC. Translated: CASNLLAGGANEQFF.

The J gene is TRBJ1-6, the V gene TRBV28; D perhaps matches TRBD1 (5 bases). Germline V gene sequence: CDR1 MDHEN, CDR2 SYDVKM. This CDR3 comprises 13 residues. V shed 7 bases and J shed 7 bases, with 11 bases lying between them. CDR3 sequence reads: CASTLSGNSPLHF. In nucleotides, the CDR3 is TGTGCCAGCACCCTGTCAGGGAATTCACCCCTCCACTTT.

The CDR3 DNA reads TGTGCCAGATTGGGACAAAACACTGAAGCTTTCTTT. It codes for CARLGQNTEAFF. The V and J genes are TRBV21-1 and TRBJ1-1; the D call of TRBD1 is as the table states it, not checked on the DNA. TRBV21-1 is described as a pseudogene. The length of the CDR3 is 12 residues.

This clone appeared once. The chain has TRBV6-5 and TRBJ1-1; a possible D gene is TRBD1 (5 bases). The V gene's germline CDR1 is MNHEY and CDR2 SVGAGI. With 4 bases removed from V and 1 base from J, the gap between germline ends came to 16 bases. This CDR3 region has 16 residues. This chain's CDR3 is CASSFVPGGTNTEAFF. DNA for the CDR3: TGTGCCAGCAGTTTTGTACCGGGGGGAACGAACACTGAAGCTTTCTTT.

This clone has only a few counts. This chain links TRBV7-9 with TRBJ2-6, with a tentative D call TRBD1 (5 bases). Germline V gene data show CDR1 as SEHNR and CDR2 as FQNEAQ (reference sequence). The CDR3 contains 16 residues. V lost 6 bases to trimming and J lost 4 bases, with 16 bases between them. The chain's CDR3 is CASRPPFRVGANVLTF. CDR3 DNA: TGTGCCAGCAGACCCCCATTCAGGGTCGGGGCCAACGTCCTGACTTTC.

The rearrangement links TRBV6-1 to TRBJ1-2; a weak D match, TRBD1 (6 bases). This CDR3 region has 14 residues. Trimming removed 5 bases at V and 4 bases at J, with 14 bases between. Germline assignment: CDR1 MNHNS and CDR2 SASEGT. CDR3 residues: CASSPDRALYGYTF. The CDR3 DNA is TGTGCCAGCAGTCCGGACAGAGCCCTCTATGGCTACACCTTC.

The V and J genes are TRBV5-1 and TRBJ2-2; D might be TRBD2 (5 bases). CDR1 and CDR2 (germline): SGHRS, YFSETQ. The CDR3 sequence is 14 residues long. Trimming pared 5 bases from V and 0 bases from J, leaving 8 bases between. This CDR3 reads CASRADPNTGELFF. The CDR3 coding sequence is TGCGCCAGCAGAGCGGACCCGAACACCGGGGAGCTGTTTTTT. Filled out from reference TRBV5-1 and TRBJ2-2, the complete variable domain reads KAGVTQTPRYLIKTRGQQVTLSCSPISGHRSVSWYQQTPGQGLQFLFEYFSETQRNKGNFPGRFSGRQFSNSRSEMNVSTLELGDSALYLCASRADPNTGELFFGEGSRLTVL.

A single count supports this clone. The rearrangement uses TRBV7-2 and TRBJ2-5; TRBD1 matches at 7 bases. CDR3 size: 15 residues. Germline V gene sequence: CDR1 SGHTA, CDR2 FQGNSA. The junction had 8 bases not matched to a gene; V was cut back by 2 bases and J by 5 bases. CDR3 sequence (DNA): TGTGCCAGCAGCTTACAGACAGGGTTTGGGGAGACCCAGTACTTC. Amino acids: CASSLQTGFGETQYF.

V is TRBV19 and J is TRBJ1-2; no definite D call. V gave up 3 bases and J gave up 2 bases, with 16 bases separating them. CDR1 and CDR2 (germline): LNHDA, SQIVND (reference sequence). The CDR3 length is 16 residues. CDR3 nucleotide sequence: TGTGCCAGTAGTATTGTCAGGCGCATGATAAACTATGGCTACACCTTC. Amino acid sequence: CASSIVRRMINYGYTF.

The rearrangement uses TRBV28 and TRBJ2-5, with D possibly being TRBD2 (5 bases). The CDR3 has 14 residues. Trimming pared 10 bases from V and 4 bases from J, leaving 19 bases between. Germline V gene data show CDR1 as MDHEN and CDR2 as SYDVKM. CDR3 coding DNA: TGTGCCACCGCTGGTGGAGGAGTACGAGAGACCCAGTACTTC. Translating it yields CATAGGGVRETQYF.

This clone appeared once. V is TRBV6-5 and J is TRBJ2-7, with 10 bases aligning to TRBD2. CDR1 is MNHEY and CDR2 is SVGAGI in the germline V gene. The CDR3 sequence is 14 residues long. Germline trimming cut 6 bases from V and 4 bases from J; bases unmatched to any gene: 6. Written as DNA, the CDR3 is TGTGCCAGCAGATCGAGCGGGAGGGCGTACGAGCAGTACTTC. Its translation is CASRSSGRAYEQYF.

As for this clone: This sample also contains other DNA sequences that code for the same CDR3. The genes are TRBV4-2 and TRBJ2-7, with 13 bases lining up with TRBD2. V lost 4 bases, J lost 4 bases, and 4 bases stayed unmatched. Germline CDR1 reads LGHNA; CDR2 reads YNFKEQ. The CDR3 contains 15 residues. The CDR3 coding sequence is TGTGCCAGCAGCCCCGGGACTAGCGGGGCTTACGAGCAGTACTTC. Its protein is CASSPGTSGAYEQYF.